This TCR beta chain was sequenced for a study of Ad26.COV2.S vaccination and SARS-CoV-2 variants. Study context: The authors gave Ad26.COV2.S intramuscularly, either once or twice 56 days apart. Findings and limits, study-wide: In TCR breadth and depth analyses, total T cell responses may have been underestimated. Vaccine recipients surpassed placebo recipients in spike-specific TCR breadth.

Notes on this clone: The antigen is undetermined.

Using immunoSEQ multiplex PCR, the repertoire was profiled, and TCRdb retains in-frame clones only, with some absent. The table records roughly 450,000 clones, over 75% of them present only once. Treatment reported: around 19 received Ad26.COV2.S at low or high dose, single or two shots; 5 received placebo; per-sample allocation not given. Day 63 after the first vaccine or placebo injection was the time point for sampling. The receptor was isolated from a person aged 18-60 years who received the Ad26.COV2.S COVID-19 vaccine or a placebo. The sequencing here drew on peripheral blood, taken in a trial of Ad26.COV2.S vaccine versus placebo.

The CDR3 region has the DNA TGCAGCGTTGAAGAAGGACATTCCTACGAGCAGTACTTC. This gives the protein CSVEEGHSYEQYF. This chain joins TRBV29-1 and TRBJ2-7, with D perhaps TRBD1 (5 bases). The germline gives CDR1 SQVTM, CDR2 ANQGSEA. This CDR3 comprises 13 residues. Between the trimmed V and J ends, which lost 0 bases and 1 base, there was a span of 7 bases.